This T cell receptor beta chain is from a study of blood T cell repertoires in COVID-19. A COVID-19 case had been met by exposed participants during the 2 weeks before study entry. Authors' analysis steps: Amplification with reference gene primers provided the estimates of nucleated cell counts. Assay used: immunoSEQ multiplex PCR; TCRdb lists only in-frame clones, some missing. V and J calls and clone size are those listed in that table; D and trimming were worked out from the DNA. The table shows roughly 200,000 clones, with 84% occurring only once. The TCR sequence derives from a woman in her 30s who had been exposed to COVID-19. The sequencing input was PBMCs or T cells enriched from blood (not recorded which).

The CDR3 protein is CASSQPRGARNDRVTGELFF. For the CDR3, the DNA is TGTGCCAGCAGCCAACCCCGAGGTGCCAGGAACGACAGGGTCACCGGGGAGCTGTTTTTT. The V and J genes are TRBV3-1 (or the pseudogene TRBV3-2) and TRBJ2-2; the match to TRBD1 covers 7 bases. This CDR3 is built from 20 residues. Looked up from germline, CDR1 is LGHDT and CDR2 is YNNKEL (reference sequence). Trimming removed 2 bases from V and 4 bases from J; junction bases left unmatched: 19.